In its sample, the clone carrying this TCR beta chain was seen a few times. Its antigen is undetermined. Unique molecular identifiers were affixed to discrete cDNA molecules within the library. TCRdb re-called the RACE reads through MiXCR, storing one row per CDR3 protein. The table lists approximately 38,000 distinct CDR3 sequences, about 11% of them singletons. The sample belongs to a study of human T cells and chemical hapten exposure. Study context: Upper-back patches of 0.01% DPC were read at 6 days. Study observations and caveats: Expanded TCRs clustered into significantly more large CDR3 similarity groups than controls, the analysis revealed.

The time point denotes: pre-sensitization, week 0. Documented treatment: therapeutic diphenylcyclopropenone sensitization with weekly scalp DPC. Sequenced here: whole blood, sampled in connection with sensitization to the hapten diphenylcyclopropenone (DPC). The clonotype comes from a man younger than 40 with alopecia areata. Some clones in this sample may be carry-over from other donors' samples.

DNA of the CDR3: TGCAGTGCTAGAGATCTGGCCCGAGATGAAAAACTGTTTTTT. It codes for CSARDLARDEKLFF. V usage is TRBV20-1 and J usage is TRBJ1-4; unclear D gene. The V gene's germline CDR1 is DFQATT and CDR2 SNEGSKA (reference sequence). The V and J ends lost 0 bases and 6 bases respectively, with 11 bases between them. The CDR3 covers 14 residues.